This is a list of T cell receptor beta chains from one sample in a study of CD8+ T cells in alopecia areata. TCRdb's copy holds only in-frame clones and misses some; the assay was immunoSEQ multiplex PCR. The sample includes roughly 200,000 clones, roughly 40% of them seen just once. This material consisted of CD4+ T cells sorted from blood, taken at approximately week 36, from a patient treated with tofacitinib. These receptor sequences come from a human donor with alopecia areata. Both conserved end residues are part of each CDR3. Not every row has a clone size; where given, it reads once, few, many or a size class.

V gene	clone size	CDR3 protein
TRBV7-9	-	CASSYPTGSRNTIYF
TRBV19	few	CASSISGRIPEAFF
TRBV5-1	-	CASSSQTGGLGTEAFF
TRBV29-1	few	CSVFAGTTDTQYF
TRBV14	-	CASSLVRGNTEAFF
TRBV5-1	-	CASSSRTENYGYTF
TRBV2	-	CASSDDRGNQPQHF
TRBV4-2	-	CASSREAISRREFF
TRBV19	few	CASSIGDLYNEQFF
TRBV2	few	CASRPSEAGFGTEAFF
TRBV29-1	few	CSVDGTGRLETQYF
TRBV11-2	-	CASSLVIPMEQFF
TRBV4-1	once	CASSQDPRRFFEGETQYF
TRBV6-5	-	CASSFNRGRQETQYF
TRBV6-1	-	CASKGAGVPGELFF
TRBV25-1	-	CASSGRQGYNEQFF
TRBV29-1	-	CSVVRGLAGDEQYF
TRBV7-2	-	CASSHPVGIQETQYF
TRBV6-5	-	CASSPQWSQETQYF
TRBV21-1	-	CASLQRDFTGLVYGYTF
TRBV7-2	-	CASSLLGVFGMNTEAFF
TRBV18	-	CASSPAKGPADYGYTF
TRBV29-1	few	CSVAGGSYEQYF
TRBV29-1	-	CSLRLAGIYNEQFF
TRBV9	once	CASSPGLSGTIYF
TRBV16	few	CASSRAFYEQYF
TRBV30	-	CAWNTDLAGFQFF
TRBV10-3	-	CAISAGPGGQETQYF
TRBV27	-	CASSRSGVLKETQYF
TRBV6-1	-	CASRGREGGNIQYF
TRBV11-2	few	CASSLGPSDGELFF
TRBV7-9	-	CASSFTSGTDTQYF
TRBV9	-	CASSLMRTDQETQYF
TRBV5-7	-	CASSSVPSGTYEQYF
TRBV25-1	-	CASRWTGGKNEQFF
TRBV30	-	CAWRPTGTGYRGVAKNIQYF
TRBV29-1	-	CSHPQGPYEQYF
TRBV29-1	-	CSVGTSLANEQFF
TRBV30	few	CAWDRGGNQPQHF
TRBV7-4	-	CASSFAAGALQFF
TRBV29-1	few	CSVEDLQGGETQYF
TRBV7-9	-	CASSLGIQAETGELFF
TRBV7-8	-	CASSLEKTNEQYF
TRBV18	few	CASSLGQHYEQYF
TRBV15	-	CATSRDRGNQPQHF
TRBV19	-	CASRSTGAAFF
TRBV29-1	-	CSVEDRGLAEQYF
TRBV5-1	few	CASSTGQGVDTGELFF
TRBV25-1	-	CASSDGRPYYGYTF
TRBV5-1	-	CASSIGTGGEETQYF
TRBV29-1	-	CSVEDQRYGSAGELFF
TRBV7-8	-	CASSLTGRGDNKYF
TRBV27	-	CASSLWGGLAGIQETQYF
TRBV11-2	few	CASSLYGGSYNEQFF